This TCR beta chain was obtained from a study of shared clonotypes between healthy human individuals. In germline, CDR1 is MNHNS, CDR2 SASEGT. The CDR3 covers 14 residues. V lost 7 bases and J lost 6; bases outside the gene matches: 9. Sequenced by immunoSEQ multiplex PCR; TCRdb stores in-frame clones only, minus some. The sample shows around 480,000 clones, about 75% of them seen only once. This chain links TRBV6-1 with TRBJ2-1; 7 positions agree with TRBD2. The TCR sequence derives from a woman aged 40 to 50 in good health. Some clones in this sample may be carry-over from other donors' samples. Input material: PBMCs. The DNA for the CDR3 is TGTGCCAGCATTAGGGGTTGGGGGGGCAATGAGCAGTTCTTC. Amino acid sequence: CASIRGWGGNEQFF.